This passage covers 24 T cell receptor beta chains from one sample sequenced in a study of blood T cell repertoires in COVID-19. The assay was immunoSEQ multiplex PCR, and TCRdb's table has in-frame clones only and misses some. The table shows more than 250,000 clones, with around 88% occurring only once. The sample taken for sequencing was PBMCs or T cells enriched from blood (not recorded which). These receptor sequences come from a woman between 40 and 55 years old with acute COVID-19.

V and J are TRBV11-2 and TRBJ2-7; weak D call: TRBD1 (6 bases). This CDR3 has 14 residues. V gave up 5 bases and J gave up 1 base, with 12 bases separating them. CDR1 SGHAT and CDR2 FQNNGV come from the germline V gene. This CDR3 is CASSPIDRSYEQYV. The CDR3 nucleotides are TGTGCCAGCAGCCCAATTGACAGGTCCTACGAGCAGTACGTC.

In its sample, this clone was seen once. The DNA for the CDR3 is TGTGCCAGCAGCGATGGACTAGCGGGAGGTCACCAGTTCTTC. This gives the protein CASSDGLAGGHQFF. V and J are TRBV5-4 and TRBJ2-1; 14 bases map to TRBD2. Trimming at V came to 4 bases and at J to 13 bases, leaving 7 bases not matched to a gene. The CDR3 has 14 residues. The germline V gene has CDR1 SGHNT and CDR2 YYREEE (reference sequence).

V usage is TRBV25-1 and J usage is TRBJ2-1, with TRBD2 matching over 8 bases. The CDR3 has 16 residues. V shed 5 bases, J shed 3 bases, and the junction held 9 bases outside the gene matches. Germline V gene data show CDR1 as MGHDK and CDR2 as SYGVNS. CDR3 sequence (DNA): TGTGCCAGCAGTACCCCGGGGAGCGGGAGCTACAATGAGCAGTTCTTC. It encodes CASSTPGSGSYNEQFF.

This clone is a singleton in its sample. The chain uses TRBV18 and TRBJ2-1, with 11 positions matching TRBD2. With V trimmed by 5 bases and J by 4 bases, 4 bases remained unmatched. CDR3 length: 15 residues. The V gene's germline CDR1 is KGHSH and CDR2 LQKENI. Written as DNA, the CDR3 is TGTGCCAGCTCATCGGGACTAGCGGTATACAATGAGCAGTTCTTC. Translated, it gives CASSSGLAVYNEQFF.

CDR3 sequence (DNA): TGTGCCAGCAGCCAAGATTCAGGGGCTAGCAATCAGCCCCAGCATTTT. Translation: CASSQDSGASNQPQHF. The chain couples TRBV4-2 to TRBJ1-5; a weak D match, TRBD1 (6 bases). CDR1 is LGHNA, CDR2 YNFKEQ, per germline. There are 16 residues in the CDR3. The V end was cut by 0 bases, the J end by 0 bases, with 9 bases between.

The chain is built from TRBV18 and TRBJ2-2, with D perhaps TRBD1 (6 bases). This CDR3 region has 16 residues. Trimming took off 1 base at V and 2 bases at J, with 11 bases between the two ends. The germline gives CDR1 KGHSH, CDR2 LQKENI. The CDR3: CASSPRKQGNTGELFF. In DNA, the CDR3 is TGTGCCAGCTCACCACGGAAACAGGGTAACACCGGGGAGCTGTTTTTT.

V gene TRBV5-8 combines with J gene TRBJ2-7; TRBD2 is a possible D gene (6 bases). Germline loops: CDR1 SGHTS, CDR2 YDEGEE. V lost 0 bases and J 5 bases, leaving 18 bases between the germline ends. The CDR3 extends over 16 amino acids. CDR3 residues: CASSLGRGRRGDEQYF. CDR3 DNA: TGTGCCAGCAGCTTGGGGAGGGGCAGGCGAGGGGACGAGCAGTACTTC.

The genes are TRBV7-9 and TRBJ2-5; 9 positions agree with TRBD2. Per the germline V gene, CDR1 is SEHNR and CDR2 is FQNEAQ (reference sequence). Trimming took 3 bases from V and 2 from J; bases not matched to a gene: 1. The CDR3 is 14 residues long. CDR3 in DNA: TGTGCCAGCAGCTTGCTAGCGGGACAAGAGACCCAGTACTTC. It translates to CASSLLAGQETQYF.

The gene calls are TRBV2 and TRBJ1-3; D not resolved. CDR1 SNHLY and CDR2 FYNNEI come from the germline V gene. The length of the CDR3 is 17 residues. V lost 6 bases and J lost 4, with 22 bases in between. CDR3 region: CASSGSPDRASGNTIYF. CDR3 bases: TGTGCCAGCAGCGGGAGCCCCGACCGGGCATCGGGAAACACCATATATTTT. Complete variable domain (other parts from reference TRBV2 and TRBJ1-3): EPEVTQTPSHQVTQMGQEVILRCVPISNHLYFYWYRQILGQKVEFLVSFYNNEISEKSEIFDDQFSVERPDGSNFTLKIRSTKLEDSAMYFCASSGSPDRASGNTIYFGEGSWLTVV.

This rearrangement joins TRBV3-1 (or the pseudogene TRBV3-2) to TRBJ2-5; 9 nucleotides align to TRBD2. Germline CDR1 LGHDT, CDR2 YNNKEL (reference sequence). The J segment lost 5 bases and the V segment lost 0 bases, leaving 25 bases of the junction unmatched. CDR3 length: 22 residues. CDR3 coding DNA: TGTGCCAGCAGCCAAGATAGGGGGAGTAATAGCGGGAGCGGGGGTAAGCGGGAGACCCAGTACTTC. Protein product: CASSQDRGSNSGSGGKRETQYF.

The V call is TRBV4-2, the J call TRBJ1-2; D perhaps matches TRBD1 (5 bases). There are 17 residues in the CDR3. The V end lost 0 bases, the J end lost 2 bases, and 16 bases lay between the germline ends. From germline, CDR1 is LGHNA and CDR2 YNFKEQ. The CDR3 is CASSQDPLQGGNYGYTF. DNA of the CDR3: TGTGCCAGCAGCCAAGACCCATTGCAGGGTGGGAACTATGGCTACACCTTC.

The J gene is TRBJ2-2, the V gene TRBV7-9, with a tentative D call TRBD1 (6 bases). V shed 8 bases and J shed 4 bases, with 23 bases lying between them. The CDR3 is 17 residues long. CDR1 SEHNR and CDR2 FQNEAQ come from the germline V gene (reference sequence). The CDR3 coding sequence is TGTGCCAGCGCCAGACTCCAGGGGACGCGAGTCACCGGGGAGCTGTTTTTT. This codes for CASARLQGTRVTGELFF.

This chain connects TRBV10-3 to TRBJ1-2; D is unresolved. CDR3 size: 13 residues. Per germline, CDR1 ENHRY and CDR2 SYGVKD. The V end lost 6 bases, the J end lost 3 bases, and 11 bases lay between the germline ends. CDR3 protein: CAIREGEDYGYTF. DNA for the CDR3: TGTGCCATCAGAGAGGGTGAGGACTATGGCTACACCTTC.

V gene TRBV3-1 (or the pseudogene TRBV3-2) combines with J gene TRBJ2-1; 15 bases match TRBD2. Trimming cost V 5 bases and J 9 bases; bases outside gene matches: 11. CDR1 is LGHDT and CDR2 is YNNKEL in the germline V gene (reference sequence). CDR3 length: 17 amino acids. This CDR3 reads CASSSNLGTSGRSEQFF. CDR3 in DNA: TGTGCCAGCAGCTCTAACTTAGGGACTAGCGGGAGGAGTGAGCAGTTCTTC.

V and J are TRBV4-3 and TRBJ1-1; TRBD1 matches 8 bases. The CDR3 contains 15 residues. CDR1 is LGHNA and CDR2 is YSLEER in the germline V gene. Trimming took 1 base from V and 6 from J; bases not matched to a gene: 7. DNA of the CDR3: TGCGCCAGCAGCCAAGCCCCACAGGGGGGGGCTGAAGCTTTCTTT. Its protein is CASSQAPQGGAEAFF.

CDR3 region: CASSIEGQGSGNTIYF. CDR3 in DNA: TGTGCCAGCAGCATCGAGGGACAGGGCTCTGGAAACACCATATATTTT. The J gene is TRBJ1-3, the V gene TRBV7-2; 9 bases match TRBD1. The germline V gene encodes CDR1 SGHTA and CDR2 FQGNSA. Trimming cost V 5 bases and J 0 bases; bases outside gene matches: 5. CDR3 length equals 16 residues.

The V call is TRBV7-8, the J call TRBJ2-3; D is unresolved. V lost 3 bases to trimming and J lost 1 base, with 11 bases between them. CDR3 length: 15 residues. Germline lookup yields CDR1 SGHVS and CDR2 FQNEAQ. As DNA, the CDR3 is TGTGCCAGCAGCTTCGGTAGAAAACGCACAGATACGCAGTATTTT. Translation gives CASSFGRKRTDTQYF.

The chain recombines TRBV4-2 with TRBJ1-3; D is possibly TRBD1 (5 bases). The CDR3 extends over 16 amino acids. Per the germline V gene, CDR1 is LGHNA and CDR2 is YNFKEQ. The ends were cut back, 1 base at V and 0 bases at J, with 10 bases in the middle. In nucleotides, the CDR3 is TGTGCCAGCAGCCAAGGGGACTACTCCTCTGGAAACACCATATATTTT. This gives the protein CASSQGDYSSGNTIYF.

This clone has just one count. This chain links TRBV5-4 with TRBJ2-2; D is perhaps TRBD2 (6 bases). Germline CDR1 SGHNT, CDR2 YYREEE (reference sequence). The CDR3 contains 15 residues. Trimming left V 4 bases short and J 5 bases short, with 15 bases between. CDR3 DNA sequence: TGTGCCAGCAGCGGGCGGGGAGACCCTACCGGGGAGCTGTTTTTT. This encodes CASSGRGDPTGELFF.

The rearrangement links TRBV4-3 to TRBJ2-5, with TRBD1 identical over 7 bases. V was pared by 0 bases and J by 4 bases, with 11 bases of the junction left unmatched. The CDR3 consists of 17 residues. Germline V lookup: CDR1 LGHNA, CDR2 YSLEER. CDR3 bases: TGCGCCAGCAGCCAAGACAGCCCCGTGACAGGGATAGAGACCCAGTACTTC. Translation: CASSQDSPVTGIETQYF.

This clone was recorded a few times. The chain joins TRBV11-3 to TRBJ1-5; no reliable D call. Germline assignment: CDR1 SGHNT and CDR2 YENEEA. The CDR3 loop spans 17 amino acids. The V end was cut by 3 bases, the J end by 5 bases, with 20 bases between. Written as DNA, the CDR3 is TGTGCCAGCAGCTTCCCCCCTTCTGGAGGGCGTTATCAGCCCCAGCATTTT. This gives the protein CASSFPPSGGRYQPQHF.

This clone was recorded a few times. The V and J genes are TRBV4-2 and TRBJ1-1; tentative D call: TRBD1 (5 bases). CDR3 length: 15 residues. Trimming took off 0 bases at V and 0 bases at J, with 8 bases between the two ends. Germline V CDR1 and CDR2: LGHNA, YNFKEQ. The CDR3 region has the DNA TGTGCCAGCAGCCAAGACAGGGTCATGAACACTGAAGCTTTCTTT. Translation: CASSQDRVMNTEAFF.

This chain links TRBV9 with TRBJ2-1; the match to TRBD2 covers 9 bases. V lost 0 bases to trimming and J lost 6 bases; unmatched junction nucleotides: 10. CDR3 length: 17 amino acids. Germline CDR1 reads SGDLS; CDR2 reads YYNGEE. The CDR3 region has the DNA TGTGCCAGCAGCGTAGAATTAGCGGGAGAGGGTCGCAATGAGCAGTTCTTC. Encoded protein: CASSVELAGEGRNEQFF.

The CDR3 DNA sequence: TGTGCCAGCAACTTTCGAAGGTCAACAGGGGGCCGAGAGACCCAGTACTTC. Translated, it gives CASNFRRSTGGRETQYF. The rearrangement uses TRBV7-9 and TRBJ2-5; TRBD1 agrees at 9 bases. Losses at the gene ends were 7 bases for V and 4 bases for J; bases not matched to a gene: 16. Germline values: CDR1 SEHNR, CDR2 FQNEAQ (reference sequence). The CDR3 consists of 17 residues.